The 6 T cell receptor beta chains below were found in one sample sequenced in a study of shared clonotypes between healthy human individuals. Repertoires were generated with immunoSEQ multiplex PCR, while TCRdb's copy carries only in-frame clones and drops some. The sample includes roughly 500,000 clones, about 96% of them seen just once. The sequenced sample consisted of naive CD4+ T cells sorted from blood. Subset: CD45RA+ positively selected. These TCRs come from a woman aged 25 to 39 in good health.

About this clone itself: Other nucleotide sequences from this sample produce the same CDR3. The chain uses TRBV29-1 and TRBJ2-3; D is ambiguous. The germline V gene has CDR1 SQVTM and CDR2 ANQGSEA. Trimming took off 2 bases at V and 3 bases at J, with 6 bases between the two ends. This CDR3 is 12 amino acids long. In nucleotides, the CDR3 is TGCAGCGTTGAAAGGGATACAGATACGCAGTATTTT. Its protein product is CSVERDTDTQYF.

J is TRBJ2-3 and V is TRBV18; TRBD2 might be the D (6 bases). This CDR3 is 13 amino acids long. CDR1 and CDR2 (germline): KGHSH, LQKENI. V was trimmed by 3 bases and J by 3 bases, leaving 7 bases between them. The CDR3 here is CASSPSGTDTQYF. The CDR3, as DNA: TGTGCCAGCTCACCCAGCGGGACAGATACGCAGTATTTT.

This clone was observed a single time. This chain uses TRBV15 with TRBJ2-3, with TRBD2 as a possible D gene (6 bases). Germline CDR1 reads LNHNV; CDR2 reads YYDKDF (reference sequence). The CDR3 runs 14 residues. V lost 1 base and J lost 2, with 7 bases in between. CDR3 coding DNA: TGTGCCACCAGCAGAGGGGACTTCACAGATACGCAGTATTTT. It codes for CATSRGDFTDTQYF.

About this clone itself: This specimen includes other DNA sequences encoding the same CDR3. The chain couples TRBV29-1 to TRBJ2-5; D tentatively fits TRBD1 or TRBD2 (5 bases each). The CDR3 length is 14 residues. Trimming took 3 bases from V and 2 from J, leaving 13 bases between them. Germline V gene lookup returns CDR1 SQVTM and CDR2 ANQGSEA. DNA for the CDR3: TGCAGCGTTGAGGGGGATAGTCTTCAAGAGACCCAGTACTTC. Translating it yields CSVEGDSLQETQYF.

The chain links TRBV5-4 to TRBJ2-7; 13 bases line up with TRBD2. V trimming: 4 bases; J trimming: 5 bases; junction bases outside the gene matches: 6. The CDR3 sequence is 15 residues long. Per germline, CDR1 SGHNT and CDR2 YYREEE (reference sequence). CDR3 loop: CASSHGLAGVHEQYF. As DNA, the CDR3 is TGTGCCAGCAGCCACGGACTAGCGGGAGTCCACGAGCAGTACTTC.

The V call is TRBV29-1, the J call TRBJ2-5; D might be TRBD2 (6 bases). This CDR3 spans 13 amino acids. V lost 5 bases and J 1 base, leaving 11 bases between the germline ends. Per germline, CDR1 SQVTM and CDR2 ANQGSEA. The CDR3, as DNA: TGCAGCGTTTCTCACGGGAGCCAAGAGACCCAGTACTTC. Translated: CSVSHGSQETQYF.